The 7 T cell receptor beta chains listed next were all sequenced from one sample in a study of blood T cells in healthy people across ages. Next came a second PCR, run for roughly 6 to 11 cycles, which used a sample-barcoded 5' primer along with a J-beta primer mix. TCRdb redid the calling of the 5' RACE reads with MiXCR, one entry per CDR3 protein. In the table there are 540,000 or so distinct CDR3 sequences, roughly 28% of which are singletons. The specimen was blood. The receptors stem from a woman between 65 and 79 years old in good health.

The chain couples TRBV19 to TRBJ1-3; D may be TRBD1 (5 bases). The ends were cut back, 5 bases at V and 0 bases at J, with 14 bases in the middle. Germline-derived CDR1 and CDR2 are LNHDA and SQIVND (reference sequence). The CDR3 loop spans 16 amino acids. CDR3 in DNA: TGTGCCAGTAGTGCTAACAGGATAGACTCTGGAAACACCATATATTTT. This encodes CASSANRIDSGNTIYF.

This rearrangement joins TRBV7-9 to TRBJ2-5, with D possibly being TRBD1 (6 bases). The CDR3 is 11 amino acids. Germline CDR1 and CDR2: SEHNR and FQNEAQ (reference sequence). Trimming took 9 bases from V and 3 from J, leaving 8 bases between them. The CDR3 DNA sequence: TGTGCCAGTCACAGGGAAGAGACCCAGTACTTC. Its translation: CASHREETQYF.

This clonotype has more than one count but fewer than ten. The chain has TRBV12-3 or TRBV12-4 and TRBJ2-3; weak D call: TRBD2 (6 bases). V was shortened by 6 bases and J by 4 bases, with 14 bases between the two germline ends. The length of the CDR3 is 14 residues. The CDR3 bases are TGTGCCAGCAGCAATAACGGAGGGGCAGATACGCAGTATTTT. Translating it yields CASSNNGGADTQYF.

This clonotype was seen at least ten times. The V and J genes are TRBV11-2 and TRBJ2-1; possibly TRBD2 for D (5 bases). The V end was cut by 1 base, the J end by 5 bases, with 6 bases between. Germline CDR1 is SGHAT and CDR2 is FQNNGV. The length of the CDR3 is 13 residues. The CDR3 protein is CASSLGRNNEQFF. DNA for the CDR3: TGTGCCAGCAGCTTAGGGAGGAACAATGAGCAGTTCTTC. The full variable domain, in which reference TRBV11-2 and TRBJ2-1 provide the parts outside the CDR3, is EAGVAQSPRYKIIEKRQSVAFWCNPISGHATLYWYQQILGQGPKLLIQFQNNGVVDDSQLPKDRFSAERLKGVDSTLKIQPAKLEDSAVYLCASSLGRNNEQFFGPGTRLTVL.

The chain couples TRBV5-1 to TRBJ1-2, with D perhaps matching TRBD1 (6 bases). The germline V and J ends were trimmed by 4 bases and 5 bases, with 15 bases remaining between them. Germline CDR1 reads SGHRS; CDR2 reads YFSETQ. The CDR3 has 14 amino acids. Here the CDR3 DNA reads TGCGCCAGCAGCGCTGGCCTACAGGGTTATGGCTACACCTTC. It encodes CASSAGLQGYGYTF.

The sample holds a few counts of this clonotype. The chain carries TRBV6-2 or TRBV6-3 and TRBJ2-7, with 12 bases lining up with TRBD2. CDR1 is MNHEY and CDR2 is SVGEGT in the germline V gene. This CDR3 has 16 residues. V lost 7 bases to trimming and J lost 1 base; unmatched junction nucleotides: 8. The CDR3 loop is CASIGLAGRTSYEQYF. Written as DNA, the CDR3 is TGTGCCAGCATAGGACTAGCGGGGCGGACTTCCTACGAGCAGTACTTC.

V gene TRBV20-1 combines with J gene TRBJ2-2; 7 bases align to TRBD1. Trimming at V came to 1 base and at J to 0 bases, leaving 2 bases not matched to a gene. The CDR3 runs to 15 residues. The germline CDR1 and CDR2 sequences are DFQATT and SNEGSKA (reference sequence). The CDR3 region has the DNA TGCAGTGCTAGAGGAGGGGGCGCGAACACCGGGGAGCTGTTTTTT. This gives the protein CSARGGGANTGELFF.